Here is one T cell receptor beta chain with its context. The sample originates from a study of blood T cell repertoires in COVID-19. Germline CDR1 and CDR2: KGHSH and LQKENI. V was pared by 2 bases and J by 6 bases, with 12 bases of the junction left unmatched. The CDR3 loop spans 17 amino acids. Authors' processing steps: For nucleated cells, counts were estimated from reference gene primer amplification. The data were produced by immunoSEQ multiplex PCR, yet TCRdb's version contains in-frame clones alone and is incomplete. V and J calls and clone size come straight from that table; D and trimming were deduced from the DNA. This table holds approximately 240,000 clones, approximately 83% found once.

What was sequenced was peripheral blood. V gene TRBV18 combines with J gene TRBJ2-1, with 8 positions matching TRBD2. The TCR was taken from a woman in her thirties who had recovered from COVID-19. CDR3 nucleotide sequence: TGTGCCAGCTCACCAATAGCGGGGTCATCCTCGTCCAATGAGCAGTTCTTC. Amino acids: CASSPIAGSSSSNEQFF.